The TCR beta chain described here comes from a study of shared clonotypes between healthy human individuals. Study-wide background: Donors had three CD4 naive, three CD4 memory, two CD8 naive and one CD8 memory plate apiece.

Data came from immunoSEQ multiplex PCR; TCRdb stores just in-frame clones and leaves some out. The data show over 1.5 million clones, 98% seen once. Trimming took off 5 bases at V and 0 bases at J, with 11 bases between the two ends. The CDR3 runs 14 residues. Germline lookup yields CDR1 SGHAT and CDR2 FQNNGV. The chain joins TRBV11-2 to TRBJ2-7; D not resolved. The origin of this receptor is a man under 40 in good health. Sequencing was carried out using naive CD4+ T cells sorted from blood. This sample's subset: CD45RA+ positively selected. The CDR3 spells CASSAHRDSYEQYF. In nucleotides, the CDR3 is TGTGCCAGCAGCGCTCATAGGGACTCCTACGAGCAGTACTTC.